The 14 T cell receptor beta chains presented below share a single source sample, sequenced in a study of OX40 agonist ivuxolimab in advanced cancers. This table comes from immunoSEQ multiplex PCR, and its TCRdb copy is limited to in-frame clones, with some not included. The repertoire consists of approximately 59,000 clones, with 80% to 90% occurring once and the leading ten covering 0.75% to 0.8%. The sequencing used CD4+ or CD8+ T cells sorted from blood, collected in a trial of the OX40 agonist ivuxolimab. Every receptor here comes from an adult with an advanced solid tumor such as melanoma, head and neck, liver or kidney cancer.

The V call is TRBV5-5, the J call TRBJ2-5; TRBD1 agrees at 8 bases. There are 15 residues in the CDR3. Trimming took 6 bases from V and 6 from J; bases not matched to a gene: 13. Germline V gene lookup returns CDR1 SGHKS and CDR2 YYEKEE (reference sequence). DNA of the CDR3: TGTGCCAGCACCCGTGACTCGGACAGGGCACAGACCCAGTACTTC. Translated, it gives CASTRDSDRAQTQYF.

The chain is built from TRBV6-5 and TRBJ1-3; TRBD1 is a possible D gene (5 bases). V lost 6 bases, J lost 0 bases, and 9 bases lay in between. CDR1 is MNHEY, CDR2 SVGAGI, per germline. This CDR3 is built from 14 residues. This CDR3 is CASSTGASGNTIYF. CDR3 sequence (DNA): TGTGCCAGCAGCACAGGAGCCTCTGGAAACACCATATATTTT.

This clone was picked up one time. The V and J genes are TRBV6-1 and TRBJ1-1; 7 positions match TRBD1. The CDR3 runs to 13 residues. The junction had 5 bases not matched to a gene; V was cut back by 5 bases and J by 5 bases. Germline V CDR1 and CDR2: MNHNS, SASEGT. CDR3 DNA sequence: TGTGCCAGCAGTCCAACAGGGGATACTGAAGCTTTCTTT. As protein: CASSPTGDTEAFF.

V usage is TRBV7-2 and J usage is TRBJ1-6; 8 bases agree with TRBD1. Germline V gives CDR1 SGHTA, CDR2 FQGNSA. There are 15 residues in the CDR3. After removal of 5 bases from V and 7 bases from J, the junction contained 7 bases not matched to a gene. CDR3 in amino acids: CASSTRTGSNSPLHF. The DNA for the CDR3 is TGTGCCAGCAGCACCCGGACAGGGTCAAATTCACCCCTCCACTTT.

This rearrangement joins TRBV27 to TRBJ2-1; D possibly uses TRBD1 or TRBD2 (5 bases each). V was pared by 8 bases and J by 6 bases, with 14 bases between. Germline V lookup: CDR1 MNHEY, CDR2 SMNVEV (reference sequence). The CDR3 consists of 13 residues. Written as DNA, the CDR3 is TGTGCCAGCGCTCCGGGACCCCTCAATGAGCAGTTCTTC. Its protein product is CASAPGPLNEQFF.

The rearrangement uses TRBV6-1 and TRBJ1-1; D is unclear. The CDR3 length is 11 residues. From germline, CDR1 is MNHNS and CDR2 SASEGT. The V and J ends lost 3 bases and 7 bases respectively, with 6 bases between them. The CDR3 is CASSEAIEAFF. As DNA, the CDR3 is TGTGCCAGCAGTGAGGCAATTGAAGCTTTCTTT.

This clone was observed a handful of times. The V and J genes are TRBV27 and TRBJ1-1, with D possibly matching TRBD1 (6 bases). CDR1 and CDR2 (germline): MNHEY, SMNVEV (reference sequence). The CDR3 is 13 amino acids. V was shortened by 6 bases and J by 4 bases, with 12 bases between the two germline ends. DNA of the CDR3: TGTGCCAGCAGCTGGACAGCGATCACTGAAGCTTTCTTT. Encoded protein: CASSWTAITEAFF.

The chain combines TRBV6-1 with TRBJ2-1; 8 bases fit TRBD1. V dropped 5 bases and J dropped 8; count of bases not matched to a gene: 11. The CDR3 spans 15 residues. Per the germline V gene, CDR1 is MNHNS and CDR2 is SASEGT. CDR3 sequence (DNA): TGTGCCAGCAGTCCATGGACAGGGTTAGTCGATGAGCAGTTCTTC. Amino acid sequence: CASSPWTGLVDEQFF.

The chain links TRBV6-5 to TRBJ2-7; a weak D match, TRBD1 (5 bases). There are 13 residues in the CDR3. The V gene lost 6 bases and the J gene lost 5 bases, with 14 bases spanning the gap. Germline values: CDR1 MNHEY, CDR2 SVGAGI. The CDR3: CASRATVANEQYF. As DNA, the CDR3 is TGTGCCAGCAGGGCGACAGTCGCCAACGAGCAGTACTTC.

The chain links TRBV7-9 to TRBJ2-2; D may match TRBD1 or TRBD2 (5 bases each). Looked up from germline, CDR1 is SEHNR and CDR2 is FQNEAQ (reference sequence). Trimming pared 5 bases from V and 7 bases from J, leaving 20 bases between. This CDR3 spans 16 amino acids. This CDR3 is CASSPPGTPRGGELFF. The CDR3 bases are TGTGCCAGCAGCCCGCCCGGGACGCCTAGAGGCGGGGAGCTGTTTTTT.

The chain links TRBV15 to TRBJ2-4, with 8 bases aligning to TRBD1. This CDR3 comprises 17 residues. In germline, CDR1 is LNHNV, CDR2 YYDKDF (reference sequence). J gave up 3 bases and V 5 bases, and 12 bases lay outside the gene matches. Here the CDR3 reads CATSSPAAGGFKNIQYF. CDR3 DNA: TGTGCCACCAGCTCCCCGGCGGCAGGGGGCTTCAAAAACATTCAGTACTTC. Full variable domain (remainder filled in from reference TRBV15 and TRBJ2-4): DAMVIQNPRYQVTQFGKPVTLSCSQTLNHNVMYWYQQKSSQAPKLLFHYYDKDFNNEADTPDNFQSRRPNTSFCFLDIRSPGLGDTAMYLCATSSPAAGGFKNIQYFGAGTRLSVL.

The chain has TRBV19 and TRBJ2-1; D possibly matches TRBD1 or TRBD2 (5 bases each). The V gene lost 2 bases and the J gene lost 6 bases, with 11 bases spanning the gap. There are 14 residues in the CDR3. CDR1 is LNHDA, CDR2 SQIVND, per germline (reference sequence). The CDR3 nucleotides are TGTGCCAGTAGTATAAGGGGACCGGGCAATGAGCAGTTCTTC. It specifies CASSIRGPGNEQFF.

The chain is built from TRBV5-8 and TRBJ2-7; D is possibly TRBD1 (5 bases). CDR1 and CDR2 from the germline V gene are SGHTS and YDEGEE. The CDR3 covers 14 residues. V lost 0 bases and J 3 bases, leaving 10 bases between the germline ends. CDR3 sequence reads: CASSLAGRGYEQYF. The CDR3 DNA reads TGTGCCAGCAGCTTGGCAGGGCGCGGCTACGAGCAGTACTTC.

This clone was detected only a few times. CDR3 DNA sequence: TGCGCCAGCAGACAGGGGGTCGCTGAAGCTTTCTTT. Protein product: CASRQGVAEAFF. The chain uses TRBV5-1 and TRBJ1-1, with 8 bases identical to TRBD1. The CDR3 totals 12 residues. CDR1 and CDR2 (germline): SGHRS, YFSETQ. V shed 5 bases and J 6 bases; nucleotides not matched to a gene: 3.